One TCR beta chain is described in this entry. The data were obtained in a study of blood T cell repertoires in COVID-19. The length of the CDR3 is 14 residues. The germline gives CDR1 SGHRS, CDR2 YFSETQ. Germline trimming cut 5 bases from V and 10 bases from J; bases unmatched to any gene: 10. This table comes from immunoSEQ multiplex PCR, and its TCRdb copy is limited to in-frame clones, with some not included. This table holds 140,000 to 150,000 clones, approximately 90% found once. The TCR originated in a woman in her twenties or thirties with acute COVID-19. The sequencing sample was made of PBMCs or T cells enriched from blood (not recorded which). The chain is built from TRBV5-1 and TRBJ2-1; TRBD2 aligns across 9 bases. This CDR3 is CASSPTTSGSEQFF. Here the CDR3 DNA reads TGCGCCAGCAGTCCGACGACTAGCGGCAGCGAGCAGTTCTTC.